This T cell receptor beta chain was observed in a study of cytomegalovirus exposure and HLA in healthy donors. Primers: 60 Vbeta forward and 13 Jbeta reverse. Generated by immunoSEQ multiplex PCR, the TCRdb table keeps only in-frame clones and is missing some. The table lists approximately 180,000 clones, approximately 70% of them singletons. Study-wide points: The study put about 180 TCR beta chains on its list as cytomegalovirus-associated. A previous analysis found most TCR beta V segments productive roughly 87% or roughly 30% of the time. A highly shared variant cluster was judged a likely technical artifact.

Germline V CDR1 and CDR2: MNHEY, SMNVEV (reference sequence). The CDR3 is 14 amino acids. The ends lost 5 bases at V and 1 base at J; junction bases unmatched: 5. Comment on this clone: Its specificity is not known.

The genes are TRBV27 and TRBJ2-7, with 7 bases lining up with TRBD1. This clonotype was sampled from a woman aged 30 to 39 in good health and CMV-seronegative. The material sequenced was PBMCs. The CDR3 bases are TGTGCCAGCAGTCCTGACAGGGTGTCCTACGAGCAGTACTTC. Amino acids: CASSPDRVSYEQYF.